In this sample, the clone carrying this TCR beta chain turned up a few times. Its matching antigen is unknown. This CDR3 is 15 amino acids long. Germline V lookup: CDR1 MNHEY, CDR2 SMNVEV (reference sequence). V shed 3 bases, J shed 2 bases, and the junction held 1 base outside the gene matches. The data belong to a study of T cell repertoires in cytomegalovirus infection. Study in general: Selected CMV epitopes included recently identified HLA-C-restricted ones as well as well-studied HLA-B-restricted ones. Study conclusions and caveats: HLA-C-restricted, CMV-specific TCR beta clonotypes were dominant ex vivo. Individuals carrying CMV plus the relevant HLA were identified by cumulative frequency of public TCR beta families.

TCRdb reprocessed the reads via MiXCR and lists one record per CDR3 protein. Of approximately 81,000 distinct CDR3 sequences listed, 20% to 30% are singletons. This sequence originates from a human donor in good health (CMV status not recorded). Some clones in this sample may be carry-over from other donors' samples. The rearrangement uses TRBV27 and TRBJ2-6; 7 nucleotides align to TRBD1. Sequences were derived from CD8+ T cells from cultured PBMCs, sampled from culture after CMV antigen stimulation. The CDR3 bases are TGTGCCAGCAGTTTCACAGGGGCTGGGGCCAACGTCCTGACTTTC. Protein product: CASSFTGAGANVLTF.